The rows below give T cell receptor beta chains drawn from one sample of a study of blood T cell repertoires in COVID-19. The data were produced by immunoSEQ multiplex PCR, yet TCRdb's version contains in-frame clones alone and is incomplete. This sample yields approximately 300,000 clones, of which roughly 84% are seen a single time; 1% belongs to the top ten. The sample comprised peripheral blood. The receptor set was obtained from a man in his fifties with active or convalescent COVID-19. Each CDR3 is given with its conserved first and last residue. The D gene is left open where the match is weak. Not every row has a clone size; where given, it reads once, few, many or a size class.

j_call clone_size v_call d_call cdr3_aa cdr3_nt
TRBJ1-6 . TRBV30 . CAWSDLLRYNSPLHF TGTGCCTGGAGTGATCTCCTACGATATAATTCACCCCTCCACTTT
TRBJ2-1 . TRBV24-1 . CATSDLQSTVVEQFF TGTGCCACCAGTGATTTGCAATCAACAGTGGTGGAGCAGTTCTTC
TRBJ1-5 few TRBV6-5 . CASSTGTISNQPQHF TGTGCCAGCAGTACCGGGACAATTAGCAATCAGCCCCAGCATTTT
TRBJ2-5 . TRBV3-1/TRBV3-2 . CASSSQGGGETQYF TGTGCCAGCAGCTCTCAGGGGGGAGGAGAGACCCAGTACTTC
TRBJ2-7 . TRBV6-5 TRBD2 CATTPGEGREQYF TGTGCCACCACTCCCGGGGAGGGGCGCGAGCAGTACTTC
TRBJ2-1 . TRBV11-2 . CASSLESGMYEQFF TGTGCCAGCAGCTTAGAATCGGGTATGTATGAGCAGTTCTTC
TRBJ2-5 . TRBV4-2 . CASSPGGGQETQYF TGTGCCAGCAGCCCCGGGGGAGGTCAAGAGACCCAGTACTTC
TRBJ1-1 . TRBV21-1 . CASSKGSQGHGEYTEAFF TGTGCCAGCAGCAAAGGGTCCCAGGGTCATGGTGAGTACACTGAAGCTTTCTTT
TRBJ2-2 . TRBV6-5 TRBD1 CASKYDRVGGELFF TGTGCCAGCAAATACGACAGGGTAGGCGGGGAGCTGTTTTTT
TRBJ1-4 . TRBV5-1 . CASSDDRNEKLFF TGCGCCAGCAGCGACGACAGAAATGAAAAACTGTTTTTT
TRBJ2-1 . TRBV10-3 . CAISAQPSPTTDEQFF TGTGCCATCAGTGCCCAACCTAGCCCTACCACCGATGAGCAGTTCTTC
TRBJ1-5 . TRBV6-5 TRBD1 CASSSQGSGNQPQHF TGTGCCAGCAGTTCACAGGGGTCTGGCAATCAGCCCCAGCATTTT
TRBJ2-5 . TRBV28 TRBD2 CASSLLGRGETQYF TGTGCCAGCAGTTTGCTCGGGAGGGGGGAGACCCAGTACTTC
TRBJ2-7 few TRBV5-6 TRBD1 CASSLFMRGQGYEQYF TGTGCCAGCAGCTTGTTTATGCGGGGACAGGGCTACGAGCAGTACTTC
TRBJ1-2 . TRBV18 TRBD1 CASSLGTATNYGYTF TGTGCCAGCTCACTTGGGACAGCAACTAACTATGGCTACACCTTC
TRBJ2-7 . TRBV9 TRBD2 CASSVSGTPSSYEQYF TGTGCCAGCAGCGTGAGCGGGACCCCTAGCTCCTACGAGCAGTACTTC